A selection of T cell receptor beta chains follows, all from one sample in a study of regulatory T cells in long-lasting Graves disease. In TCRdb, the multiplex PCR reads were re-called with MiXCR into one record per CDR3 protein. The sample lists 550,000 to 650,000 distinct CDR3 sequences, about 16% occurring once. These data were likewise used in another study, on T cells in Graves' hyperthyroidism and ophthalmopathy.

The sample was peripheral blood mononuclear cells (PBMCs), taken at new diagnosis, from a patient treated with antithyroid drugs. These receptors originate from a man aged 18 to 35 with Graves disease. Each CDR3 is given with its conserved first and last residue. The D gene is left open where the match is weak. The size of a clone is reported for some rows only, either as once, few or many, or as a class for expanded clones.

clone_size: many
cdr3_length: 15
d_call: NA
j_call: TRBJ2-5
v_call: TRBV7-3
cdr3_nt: TGTGCCAGCAGCTCGACAGGGATGGAGGGAGAGACCCAGTACTTC
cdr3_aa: CASSSTGMEGETQYF

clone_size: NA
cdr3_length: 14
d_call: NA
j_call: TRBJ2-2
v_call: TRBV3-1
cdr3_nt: TGTGCCAGCAGTTACTCGACGTTCCCCGGGGAGCTGTTTTTT
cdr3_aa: CASSYSTFPGELFF

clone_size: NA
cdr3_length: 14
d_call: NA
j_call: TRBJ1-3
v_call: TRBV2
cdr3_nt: TGTGCCAGCAGGGACATCTACTCTGGAAACACCATATATTTT
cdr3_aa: CASRDIYSGNTIYF

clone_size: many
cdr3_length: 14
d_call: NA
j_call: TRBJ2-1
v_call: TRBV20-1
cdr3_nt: TGCAGTGCTGAACGGGAGAGCTCCTACAATGAGCAGTTCTTC
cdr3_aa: CSAERESSYNEQFF

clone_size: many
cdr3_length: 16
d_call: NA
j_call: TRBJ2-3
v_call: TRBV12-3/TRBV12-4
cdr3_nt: TGTGCCAGCAGTTCGTTGCCACCGCCCACCGCAGATACGCAGTATTTT
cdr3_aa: CASSSLPPPTADTQYF

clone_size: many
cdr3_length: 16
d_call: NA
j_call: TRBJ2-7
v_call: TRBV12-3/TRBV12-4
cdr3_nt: TGTGCCAGCAGCCGATGGGGTAGCGACAGCTCCTACGAGCAGTACTTC
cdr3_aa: CASSRWGSDSSYEQYF

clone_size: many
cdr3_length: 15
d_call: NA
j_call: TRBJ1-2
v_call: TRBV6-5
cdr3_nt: TGTGCCAGCAGTTCCATGGACACACGGAGGGATGGCTACACCTTC
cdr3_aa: CASSSMDTRRDGYTF

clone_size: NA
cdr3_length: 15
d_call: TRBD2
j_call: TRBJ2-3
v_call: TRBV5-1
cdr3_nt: TGCGCCAGCAGGGCCAGCGGGAGGGGACCAGATACGCAGTATTTT
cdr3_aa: CASRASGRGPDTQYF

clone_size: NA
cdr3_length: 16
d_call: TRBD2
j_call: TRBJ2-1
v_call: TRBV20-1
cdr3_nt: TGCAGTGCCGCGCCATCCGGGACTAGCGGGAGCGTTCGGCAGTTCTTC
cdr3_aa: CSAAPSGTSGSVRQFF

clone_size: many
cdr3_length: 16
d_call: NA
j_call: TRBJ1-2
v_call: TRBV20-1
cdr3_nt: TGCAGTGCTAGAGATGGCAGTCGGGGTGAGAACTATGGCTACACCTTC
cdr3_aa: CSARDGSRGENYGYTF

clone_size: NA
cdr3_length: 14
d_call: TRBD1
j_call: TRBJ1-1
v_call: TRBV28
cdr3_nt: TGTGCCAGCAGCATTCAGGGGGGTAGTGCTGAAGCTTTCTTT
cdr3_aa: CASSIQGGSAEAFF

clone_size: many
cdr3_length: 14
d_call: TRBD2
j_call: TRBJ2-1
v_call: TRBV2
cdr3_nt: TGTGCCGGCGTCGGGACTAGCGGGTACAATGAGCAGTTCTTC
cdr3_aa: CAGVGTSGYNEQFF

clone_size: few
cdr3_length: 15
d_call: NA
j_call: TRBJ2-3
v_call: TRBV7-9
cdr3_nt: TGTGCCAGCAGCCGTGGACTCTCCGGGACAGATACGCAGTATTTT
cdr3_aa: CASSRGLSGTDTQYF

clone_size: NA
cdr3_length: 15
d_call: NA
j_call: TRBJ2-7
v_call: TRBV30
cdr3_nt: TGTGCCTGGAGTTCCCTGGCGGGATTATACAATGAGCAGTACTTC
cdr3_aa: CAWSSLAGLYNEQYF

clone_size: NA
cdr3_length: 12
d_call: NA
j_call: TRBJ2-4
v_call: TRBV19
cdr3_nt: TGTGCCAGTAGCGTCGGAGGAACACCCAAGTACTTC
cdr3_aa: CASSVGGTPKYF

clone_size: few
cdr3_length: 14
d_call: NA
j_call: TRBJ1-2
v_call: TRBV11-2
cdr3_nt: TGTGCCAGCAGCCCACAATCCCCAGGGTATGGCTACACCTTC
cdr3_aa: CASSPQSPGYGYTF

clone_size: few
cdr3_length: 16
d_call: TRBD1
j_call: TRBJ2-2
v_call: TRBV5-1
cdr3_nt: TGCGCCAGCAGCCCCAATAAGGGGGCGGGCACCGGGGAGCTGTTTTTT
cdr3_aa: CASSPNKGAGTGELFF